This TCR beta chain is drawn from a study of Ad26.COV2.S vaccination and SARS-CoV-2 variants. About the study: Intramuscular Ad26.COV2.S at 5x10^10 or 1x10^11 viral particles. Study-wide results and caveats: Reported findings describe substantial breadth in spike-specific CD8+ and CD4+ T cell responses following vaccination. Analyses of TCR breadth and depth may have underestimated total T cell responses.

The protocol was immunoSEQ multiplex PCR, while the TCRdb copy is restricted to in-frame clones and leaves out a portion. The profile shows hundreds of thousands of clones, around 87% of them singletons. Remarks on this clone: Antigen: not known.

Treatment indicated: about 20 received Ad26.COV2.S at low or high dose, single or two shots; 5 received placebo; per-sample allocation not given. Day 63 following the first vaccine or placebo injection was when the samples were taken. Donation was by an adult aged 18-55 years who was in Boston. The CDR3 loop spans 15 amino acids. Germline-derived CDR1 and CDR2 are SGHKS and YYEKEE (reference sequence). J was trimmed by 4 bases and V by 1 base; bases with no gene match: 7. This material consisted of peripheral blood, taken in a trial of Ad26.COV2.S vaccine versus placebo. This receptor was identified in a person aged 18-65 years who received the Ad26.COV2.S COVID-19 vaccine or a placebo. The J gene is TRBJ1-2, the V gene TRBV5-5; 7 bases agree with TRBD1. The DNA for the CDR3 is TGTGCCAGCAGCTTGAGGCTACAGGGGTTCTATGGCTACACCTTC. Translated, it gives CASSLRLQGFYGYTF.